The rows below give T cell receptor beta chains drawn from one sample of a study of shared clonotypes between healthy human individuals. Produced via immunoSEQ multiplex PCR; TCRdb's table is partial and in-frame only. The sample records about 1,800,000 clones, roughly 95% being singletons. Sequencing was done on a sample of naive CD8+ T cells sorted from blood. Receptors were obtained from a man between 18 and 35 years old in good health. Both conserved end residues are part of each CDR3. The order of the fields is J gene, V gene, D gene, clone size, CDR3 protein, CDR3 DNA. The D gene is left open where the match is weak. The size entry is marked missing in some rows and otherwise reads once, few, many or a size class.

TRBJ1-4 | TRBV11-3 | NA | NA | CATLPVGGLDEKLFF | TGTGCCACCCTCCCCGTCGGGGGGCTTGATGAAAAACTGTTTTTT
TRBJ2-7 | TRBV6-1 | NA | NA | CASSEAQGRPYEQYF | TGTGCCAGCAGTGAAGCGCAGGGACGGCCCTACGAGCAGTACTTC
TRBJ1-2 | TRBV27 | NA | NA | CATKRPGTVYGYTF | TGTGCCACCAAAAGACCCGGGACGGTCTATGGCTACACCTTC
TRBJ2-7 | TRBV5-4 | NA | NA | CASSLSGSAIVEQYF | TGTGCCAGCAGCTTGTCAGGATCCGCGATCGTAGAGCAGTACTTC
TRBJ1-1 | TRBV28 | NA | NA | CASSSLGENTEAFF | TGTGCCAGCAGCTCGTTAGGGGAGAACACTGAAGCTTTCTTT
TRBJ1-2 | TRBV13 | NA | NA | CATEDSLKNYGYTF | TGTGCCACCGAGGACAGTCTAAAGAACTATGGCTACACCTTC
TRBJ2-3 | TRBV28 | TRBD2 | NA | CASSPTAGGRFTDTQYF | TGTGCCAGCAGCCCGACAGCGGGGGGGCGTTTCACAGATACGCAGTATTTT
TRBJ2-1 | TRBV7-9 | TRBD1 | NA | CASSSVEGADNEQFF | TGTGCCAGCAGCTCCGTCGAGGGGGCTGACAATGAGCAGTTCTTC
TRBJ2-2 | TRBV29-1 | NA | NA | CSALHTGELFF | TGCAGCGCTTTACACACCGGGGAGCTGTTTTTT
TRBJ2-7 | TRBV29-1 | TRBD2 | NA | CSVAILAGFNEQYF | TGCAGCGTAGCAATACTAGCGGGGTTTAACGAGCAGTACTTC
TRBJ2-7 | TRBV18 | TRBD2 | NA | CASSPGASGAYEQYF | TGTGCCAGCTCACCAGGGGCTAGCGGGGCCTACGAGCAGTACTTC
TRBJ2-7 | TRBV28 | NA | NA | CASSNRDGYEQYF | TGTGCCAGCAGTAACCGGGACGGCTACGAGCAGTACTTC
TRBJ2-2 | TRBV7-9 | NA | once | CASSLQSVTGELFF | TGTGCCAGCAGCCTCCAATCAGTAACCGGGGAGCTGTTTTTT
TRBJ1-1 | TRBV30 | NA | NA | CAWSGVSINTEAFF | TGTGCCTGGAGTGGAGTATCAATTAACACTGAAGCTTTCTTT
TRBJ2-2 | TRBV11-2 | NA | NA | CASSFRDSAGRAGELFF | TGTGCCAGCAGCTTTCGAGACTCTGCGGGAAGAGCCGGGGAGCTGTTTTTT
TRBJ2-7 | TRBV7-3 | NA | NA | CASSLTPPRAGEQYF | TGTGCCAGCAGCTTAACTCCCCCCAGGGCTGGCGAGCAGTACTTC
TRBJ2-3 | TRBV27 | NA | NA | CASGFPLLASQGTDTQYF | TGTGCCAGCGGGTTCCCACTTTTGGCTAGCCAGGGTACAGATACGCAGTATTTT
TRBJ2-2 | TRBV29-1 | NA | NA | CSVRITGELFF | TGCAGCGTTCGTATAACCGGGGAGCTGTTTTTT
TRBJ2-1 | TRBV7-9 | NA | NA | CASSLAGDNEQFF | TGTGCCAGCAGCTTAGCGGGGGACAATGAGCAGTTCTTC
TRBJ2-4 | TRBV11-2 | NA | NA | CASSFRGIAKNIQYF | TGTGCCAGCAGCTTCCGGGGGATAGCCAAAAACATTCAGTACTTC
TRBJ2-7 | TRBV27 | NA | NA | CASSPHNYEQYF | TGTGCCAGCAGTCCTCACAACTACGAGCAGTACTTC
TRBJ2-7 | TRBV19 | NA | NA | CASSPVGYEQYF | TGTGCCAGTAGTCCAGTGGGCTACGAGCAGTACTTC
TRBJ1-4 | TRBV7-3 | NA | many | CASSLTAQEKLFF | TGTGCCAGCAGCTTAACCGCACAGGAAAAACTGTTTTTT
TRBJ2-3 | TRBV9 | NA | NA | CASSTEGGTSTDTQYF | TGTGCCAGCAGCACAGAGGGGGGGACTAGCACAGATACGCAGTATTTT
TRBJ2-1 | TRBV5-4 | NA | once | CAITTGTNYNEQFF | TGTGCCATCACGACCGGGACCAACTACAATGAGCAGTTCTTC
TRBJ2-3 | TRBV20-1 | TRBD1 | NA | CSTGGPQYF | TGCAGCACAGGGGGCCCGCAGTATTTT
TRBJ2-7 | TRBV7-2 | TRBD1 | NA | CASTDGGTGSHEQYF | TGTGCCAGCACCGATGGGGGGACAGGGAGCCACGAGCAGTACTTC
TRBJ2-7 | TRBV11-2 | TRBD2 | NA | CASSSYTSGSFHEQYF | TGTGCCAGCAGCTCATATACTAGCGGGAGTTTCCACGAGCAGTACTTC
TRBJ1-5 | TRBV6-1 | NA | NA | CASSEVAVQPQHF | TGTGCCAGCAGTGAAGTAGCGGTACAGCCCCAGCATTTT